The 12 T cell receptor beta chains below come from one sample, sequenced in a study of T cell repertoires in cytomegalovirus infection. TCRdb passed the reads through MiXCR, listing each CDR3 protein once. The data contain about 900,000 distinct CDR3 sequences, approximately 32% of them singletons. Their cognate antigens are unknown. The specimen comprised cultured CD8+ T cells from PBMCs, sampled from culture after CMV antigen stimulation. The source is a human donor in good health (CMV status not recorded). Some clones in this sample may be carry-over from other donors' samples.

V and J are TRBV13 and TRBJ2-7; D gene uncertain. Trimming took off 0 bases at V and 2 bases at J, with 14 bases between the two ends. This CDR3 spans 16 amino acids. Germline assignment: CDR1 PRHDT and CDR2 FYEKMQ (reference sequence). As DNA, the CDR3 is TGTGCCAGCAGCTTAGGCCTTTCGGCGGCAACCTACGAGCAGTACTTC. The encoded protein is CASSLGLSAATYEQYF.

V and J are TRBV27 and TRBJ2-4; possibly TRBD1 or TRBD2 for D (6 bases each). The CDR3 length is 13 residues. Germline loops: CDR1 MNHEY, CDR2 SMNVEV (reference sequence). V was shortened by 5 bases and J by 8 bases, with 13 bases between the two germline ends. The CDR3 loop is CASSTSGEDIQYF. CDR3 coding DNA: TGTGCCAGCAGTACGTCAGGGGAGGACATTCAGTACTTC.

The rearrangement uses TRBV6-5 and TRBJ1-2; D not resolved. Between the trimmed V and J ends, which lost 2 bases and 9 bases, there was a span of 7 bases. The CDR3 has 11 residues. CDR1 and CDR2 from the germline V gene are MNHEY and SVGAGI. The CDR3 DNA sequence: TGTGCCAGCAGTTACCATGGAAGCTACACCTTC. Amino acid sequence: CASSYHGSYTF.

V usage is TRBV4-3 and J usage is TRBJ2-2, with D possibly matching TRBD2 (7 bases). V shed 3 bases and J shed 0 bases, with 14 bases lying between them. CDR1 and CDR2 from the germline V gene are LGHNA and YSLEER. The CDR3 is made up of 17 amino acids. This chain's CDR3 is CASSHRGGASNTGELFF. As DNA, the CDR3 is TGCGCCAGCAGCCATAGGGGGGGAGCGTCGAACACCGGGGAGCTGTTTTTT.

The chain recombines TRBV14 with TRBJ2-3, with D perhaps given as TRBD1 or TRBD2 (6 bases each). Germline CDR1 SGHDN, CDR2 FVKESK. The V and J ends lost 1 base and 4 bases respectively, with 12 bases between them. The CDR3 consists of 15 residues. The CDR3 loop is CASSQVGGLSDTQYF. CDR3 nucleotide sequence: TGTGCCAGCAGCCAAGTCGGGGGCCTTTCAGATACGCAGTATTTT.

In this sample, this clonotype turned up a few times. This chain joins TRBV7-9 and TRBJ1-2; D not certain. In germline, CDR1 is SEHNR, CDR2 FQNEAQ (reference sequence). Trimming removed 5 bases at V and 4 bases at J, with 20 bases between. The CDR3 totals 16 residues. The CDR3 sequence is CASSPQIGDRIYGYTF. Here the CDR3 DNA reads TGTGCCAGCAGCCCCCAAATTGGCGACCGGATCTATGGCTACACCTTC.

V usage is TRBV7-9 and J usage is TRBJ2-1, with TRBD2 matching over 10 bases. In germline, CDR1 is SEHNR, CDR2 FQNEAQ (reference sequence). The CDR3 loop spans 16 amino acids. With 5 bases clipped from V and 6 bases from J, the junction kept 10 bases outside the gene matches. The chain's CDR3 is CASSRTRSGGANEQFF. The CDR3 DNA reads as TGTGCCAGCAGCCGAACCCGGAGCGGGGGGGCCAATGAGCAGTTCTTC.

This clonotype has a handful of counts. In DNA form, the CDR3 reads TGTGCCAGCAGCTACAGGATTAACACCGGGGAGCTGTTTTTT. It is translated as CASSYRINTGELFF. V and J are TRBV5-4 and TRBJ2-2, with D possibly being TRBD1 (5 bases). V was pared by 3 bases and J by 2 bases, with 8 bases between. This CDR3 comprises 14 residues. Per germline, CDR1 SGHNT and CDR2 YYREEE (reference sequence). Combining the CDR3 with reference TRBV5-4 and TRBJ2-2 gives the whole variable domain ETGVTQSPTHLIKTRGQQVTLRCSSQSGHNTVSWYQQALGQGPQFIFQYYREEENGRGNFPPRFSGLQFPNYSSELNVNALELDDSALYLCASSYRINTGELFFGEGSRLTVL.

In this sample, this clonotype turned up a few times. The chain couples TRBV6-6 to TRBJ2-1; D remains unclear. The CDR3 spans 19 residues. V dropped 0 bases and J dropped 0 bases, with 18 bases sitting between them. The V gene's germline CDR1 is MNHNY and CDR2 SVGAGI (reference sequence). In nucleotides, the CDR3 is TGTGCCAGCAGTTACTCCCCCCCAGCAGCGCCCATCTCCTACAATGAGCAGTTCTTC. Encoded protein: CASSYSPPAAPISYNEQFF.

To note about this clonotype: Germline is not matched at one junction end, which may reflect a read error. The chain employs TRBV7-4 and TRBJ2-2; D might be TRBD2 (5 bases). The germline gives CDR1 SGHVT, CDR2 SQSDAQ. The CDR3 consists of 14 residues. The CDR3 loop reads CASSLAVVTGKLFF. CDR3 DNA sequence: TGTGCCAGCAGCTTAGCAGTGGTCACCGGGAAGCTGTTTTTT.

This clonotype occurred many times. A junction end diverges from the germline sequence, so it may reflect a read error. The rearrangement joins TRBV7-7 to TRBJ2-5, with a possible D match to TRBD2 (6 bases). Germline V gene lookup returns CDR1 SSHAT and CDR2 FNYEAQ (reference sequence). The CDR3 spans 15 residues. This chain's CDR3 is CASSLGLALKETQYF. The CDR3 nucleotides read TGTGCTAGCAGCTTAGGCCTAGCGCTGAAAGAGACCCAGTACTTC.

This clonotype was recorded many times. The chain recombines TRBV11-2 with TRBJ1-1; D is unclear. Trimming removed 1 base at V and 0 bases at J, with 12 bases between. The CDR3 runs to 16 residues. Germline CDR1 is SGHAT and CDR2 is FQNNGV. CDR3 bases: TGTGCCAGCAGCTTAGCGAGGGCCAGCATGAACACTGAAGCTTTCTTT. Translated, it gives CASSLARASMNTEAFF.